The rows below give T cell receptor beta chains drawn from one sample of a study of shared clonotypes between healthy human individuals. Clones were read by immunoSEQ multiplex PCR, and TCRdb kept only the in-frame ones, dropping some. The sample includes 550,000 to 800,000 clones, less than 95% seen only once; the top ten take more than 30%. Material for sequencing was memory CD8+ T cells from PBMCs. These receptors were obtained from a young man in good health. Some clones in this sample may be carry-over from other donors' samples. The CDR3 runs from the conserved cysteine through the conserved F or W. Fields, in order: CDR3 DNA, CDR3 protein, D gene, clone size, V gene, J gene. A D gene is named only where the DNA matches it firmly. Expanded clones are given a class, and other clones once, few, many or no size at all.

TGTGCCTGGAGTGTGACAGGGGGCTACGAGCAGTACTTC	CAWSVTGGYEQYF	TRBD1	.	TRBV30	TRBJ2-7
TGTGCCTGGAGTGCCATTGAGCTCGCCTACGAGCAGTACTTC	CAWSAIELAYEQYF	.	.	TRBV30	TRBJ2-7
TGCGCCAGCAGCCAAGACTGGACAGGCAGGCCCACCGGGGAGCTGTTTTTT	CASSQDWTGRPTGELFF	TRBD1	once	TRBV4-3	TRBJ2-2
TGTGCCAAAATACAGGTTAGCGGCTCTGGAAACACCATATATTTT	CAKIQVSGSGNTIYF	.	.	TRBV9	TRBJ1-3
TGTGCCAGCAGCTGGGGGGGGAGGAGCGGAGGCACAGATACGCAGTATTTT	CASSWGGRSGGTDTQYF	TRBD2	.	TRBV7-9	TRBJ2-3
TGTGCCTGGACCCCCTCCGGGACACTCAACACTGAAGCTTTCTTT	CAWTPSGTLNTEAFF	.	few	TRBV30	TRBJ1-1
TGTGCCAGCAGTGACGGACTAGCGGTAGTGAGGGATACGCAGTATTTT	CASSDGLAVVRDTQYF	TRBD2	.	TRBV9	TRBJ2-3
TGTGCCAGCAGCTTATTGGTCAGGGCCCTAGCCAAAAACATTCAGTACTTC	CASSLLVRALAKNIQYF	.	.	TRBV7-8	TRBJ2-4
TGTGCCAGCAGCTTACGGACTAGCGGGAGATCTTACAATGAGCAGTTCTTC	CASSLRTSGRSYNEQFF	TRBD2	.	TRBV7-2	TRBJ2-1
TGTGCCAGCAGCTTGGATAGATGGGGGGGAGAGACCCAGTACTTC	CASSLDRWGGETQYF	TRBD2	.	TRBV5-4	TRBJ2-5
TGTGCCAGCATGGGGTTAGGCGAGCAGTACTTC	CASMGLGEQYF	.	.	TRBV6-5	TRBJ2-7
TGTGCCAGCAGCCTACCTCAGGCGAGTCTGAACACTGAAGCTTTCTTT	CASSLPQASLNTEAFF	.	.	TRBV11-2	TRBJ1-1